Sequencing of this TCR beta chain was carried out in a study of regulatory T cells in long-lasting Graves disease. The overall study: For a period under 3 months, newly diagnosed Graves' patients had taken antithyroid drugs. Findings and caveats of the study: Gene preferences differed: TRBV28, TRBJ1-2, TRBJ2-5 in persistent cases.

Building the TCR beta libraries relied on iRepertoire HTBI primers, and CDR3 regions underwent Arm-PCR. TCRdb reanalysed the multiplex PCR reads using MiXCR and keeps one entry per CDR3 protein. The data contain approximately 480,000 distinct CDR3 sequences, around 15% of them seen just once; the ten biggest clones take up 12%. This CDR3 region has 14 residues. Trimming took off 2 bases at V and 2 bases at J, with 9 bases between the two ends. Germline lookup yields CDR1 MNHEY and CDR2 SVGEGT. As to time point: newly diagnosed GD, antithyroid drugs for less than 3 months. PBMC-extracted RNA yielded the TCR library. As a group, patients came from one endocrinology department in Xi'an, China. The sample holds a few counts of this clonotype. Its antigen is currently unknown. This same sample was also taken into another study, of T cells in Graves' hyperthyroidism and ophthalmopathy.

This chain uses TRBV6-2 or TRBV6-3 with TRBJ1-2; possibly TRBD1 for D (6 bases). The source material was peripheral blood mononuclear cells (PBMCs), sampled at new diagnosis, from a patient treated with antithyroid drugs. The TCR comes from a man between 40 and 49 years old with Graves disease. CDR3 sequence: CASSYVRGNYGYTF. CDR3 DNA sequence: TGTGCCAGCAGTTACGTTAGGGGGAACTATGGCTACACCTTC.